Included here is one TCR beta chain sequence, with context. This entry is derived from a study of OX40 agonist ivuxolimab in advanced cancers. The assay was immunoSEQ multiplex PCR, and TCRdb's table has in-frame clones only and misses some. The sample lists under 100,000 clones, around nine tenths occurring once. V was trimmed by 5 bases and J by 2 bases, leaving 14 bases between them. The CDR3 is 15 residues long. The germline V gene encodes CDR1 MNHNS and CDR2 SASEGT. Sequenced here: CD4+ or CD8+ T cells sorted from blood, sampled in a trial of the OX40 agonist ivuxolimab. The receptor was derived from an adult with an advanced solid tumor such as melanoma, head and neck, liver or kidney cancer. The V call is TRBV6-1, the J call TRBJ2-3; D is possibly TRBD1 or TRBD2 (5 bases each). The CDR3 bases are TGTGCCAGCAGTATCGGGGCGGGCCCCACAGATACGCAGTATTTT. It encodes CASSIGAGPTDTQYF.